The 24 T cell receptor delta chains below come from one sample, sequenced in a study of gamma-delta T cells after stem cell transplantation. TCRdb re-called the RT-PCR reads with CATT. Of roughly 3,300 delta-chain clones listed, approximately 5.1% were seen once; the top ten hold 35%. The specimen was gamma-delta T cells. These receptors all stem from a human donor. It is not recorded whose cells these are; they may come from a transplant donor.

As regards this clone: This may come from a read error, since a much larger clone is one base off. This same CDR3 is encoded by further DNA sequences in the sample. The rearrangement joins TRDV2 to TRDJ1, with a possible D match to TRDD3 (5 bases). The CDR3 contains 17 residues. Germline CDR1 reads GEAIGNYY; CDR2 reads EKD. The CDR3: CACDTVGSGGKGGKLIF. The CDR3 bases are TGTGCCTGCGACACAGTAGGATCGGGGGGCAAAGGTGGTAAACTCATCTTT.

In the case of this clone: TCRdb's protein, taken from a much larger clone, differs from this DNA's translation at residue 5, likely owing to a read error; the protein displayed comes from the DNA. The rearrangement links TRDV2 to TRDJ3, with 8 nucleotides matching TRDD3. The CDR3 contains 22 residues. With V trimmed by 3 bases and J by 1 base, 19 bases remained unmatched. Germline V gives CDR1 GEAIGNYY, CDR2 EKD. DNA of the CDR3: TGTGCCTGTGACGCGGTTGAATATACTGGGGGTGCCGCGTCCTGGGACACCCGACAGATGTTTTTC. This sequence encodes CACDAVEYTGGAASWDTRQMFF.

This clone was recorded a few times. A read error likely explains why the TCRdb protein, taken from a much larger clone, differs from this DNA's translation at residue 8; the protein shown is translated from the DNA. The rearrangement links TRDV2 to TRDJ1; weak D call: TRDD3 (5 bases). The germline gives CDR1 GEAIGNYY, CDR2 EKD. The V gene lost 1 base and the J gene lost 0 bases, with 17 bases spanning the gap. The CDR3 runs 17 residues. This CDR3 reads CACDTVGNPEDTDKLIF. The CDR3 DNA is TGTGCCTGTGACACGGTGGGGAACCCCGAGGACACCGATAAACTCATCTTT.

This clone was picked up a small number of times. The protein given by TCRdb reflects a much larger clone and differs at residue 11 from this DNA's translation, likely from a read error; the protein shown is the DNA's translation. The chain employs TRDV2 and TRDJ1, with 8 positions matching TRDD3. The trim removed 0 bases at V and 0 bases at J, leaving 14 bases unmatched. CDR1 and CDR2 from the germline V gene are GEAIGNYY and EKD. The CDR3 contains 19 residues. In nucleotides, the CDR3 is TGTGCCTGTGACACCGTACGGGATACGACGCCTGTATACACCGATAAACTCATCTTT. It specifies CACDTVRDTTPVYTDKLIF.

In this sample, this clone is medium-sized. The sample has other DNA sequences that encode this CDR3 too. The chain links TRDV2 to TRDJ1; TRDD3 matches 9 bases. The CDR3 is 17 residues long. The ends lost 5 bases at V and 2 bases at J; junction bases unmatched: 14. Per the germline V gene, CDR1 is GEAIGNYY and CDR2 is EKD. CDR3 DNA: TGTGCCTGTGCCAACCTCACTGGGGATACGGGGACCGATAAACTCATCTTT. It encodes CACANLTGDTGTDKLIF.

In regard to this clone: A far larger clone is just one base off, so this is likely a read error. Other DNA sequences in the sample encode the same CDR3. This sequence joins TRDV2 and TRDJ1; D is uncertain. Germline-derived CDR1 and CDR2 are GEAIGNYY and EKD. The CDR3 is 13 residues long. V lost 3 bases and J lost 5, with 12 bases in between. The CDR3 spells CACDPLKADKLIF. DNA for the CDR3: TGTGCCTGTGACCCTTTAAAGGCGGATAAACTCATCTTT.

This clone turned up a few times. The protein TCRdb lists belongs to a much larger clone and differs from this DNA's translation at residue 4, which points to a read error; the protein shown is made from the DNA. The genes are TRDV2 and TRDJ1; TRDD3 matches 12 bases. The CDR3 is 18 residues long. V was clipped by 5 bases and J by 7 bases; unmatched bases: 19. Germline loops: CDR1 GEAIGNYY, CDR2 EKD. The CDR3 is CACGSLLGDTRRSGKLIF. As DNA, the CDR3 is TGTGCCTGTGGCAGTCTGCTGGGGGATACGCGTCGATCCGGTAAACTCATCTTT.

This clone was detected a few times. The TCRdb protein comes from a much larger clone and disagrees with this DNA's translation at residue 3, likely due to a read error; the protein given here is derived from the DNA. The genes are TRDV2 and TRDJ1; 8 nucleotides match TRDD3. Germline CDR1 is GEAIGNYY and CDR2 is EKD. This CDR3 is 19 amino acids long. CDR3 residues: CARDPLDGGFPPGTDKLIF. The CDR3 DNA follows: TGTGCCCGTGACCCCCTTGATGGGGGATTCCCCCCTGGAACCGATAAACTCATCTTT.

As to this clone: This likely traces to a read error, being one base from a far larger clone. This CDR3 is also generated by other DNA sequences in the sample. The genes are TRDV2 and TRDJ1; 13 bases fit TRDD3. In germline, CDR1 is GEAIGNYY, CDR2 EKD. The CDR3 runs 18 residues. CDR3 residues: CACDTVSTGGYDTDKLIF. CDR3 in DNA: TGCGCCTGTGACACCGTTTCGACTGGGGGATACGACACCGATAAACTCATCTTT.

This clone was detected a few times. The amino acid sequence in TCRdb belongs to a much larger clone and departs from this DNA's translation at residue 18, likely a sequencing read error; the sequence shown is translated from the DNA. The rearrangement uses TRDV2 and TRDJ1; 12 nucleotides line up with TRDD3. The germline V gene encodes CDR1 GEAIGNYY and CDR2 EKD. There are 19 residues in the CDR3. CDR3 DNA: TGTGCCTGTGACACCCTATTTACTGGGGGATACTTGTACACCGATAAACTCACCTTT. Protein sequence: CACDTLFTGGYLYTDKLTF.

J is TRDJ1 and V is TRDV2; TRDD3 matches 10 bases. The J segment lost 0 bases and the V segment lost 2 bases, leaving 23 bases of the junction unmatched. The CDR3 consists of 22 residues. From germline, CDR1 is GEAIGNYY and CDR2 EKD. This CDR3 is CACDRVSTGGSPDSMYTDKLIF. The CDR3 coding sequence is TGTGCCTGTGACAGGGTTAGTACTGGGGGATCCCCGGATTCGATGTACACCGATAAACTCATCTTT.

In this sample, this clone turned up a few times. A far larger clone is a single base away, which makes a read error likely. This same CDR3 is encoded by further DNA sequences in the sample. This sequence joins TRDV2 and TRDJ3, with 8 bases that match TRDD3. Germline V gene sequence: CDR1 GEAIGNYY, CDR2 EKD. This CDR3 contains 22 residues. V was clipped by 1 base and J by 1 base; unmatched bases: 17. CDR3 in amino acids: CACDTVEYTGGAASWDTRQMFF. CDR3 in DNA: TGTGCCTGTGACACGGTTGAATATACTGGGGGTGCTGCGTCCTGGGACACCCGACAGATGTTTTTC.

This clone appeared a few times. The genes are TRDV2 and TRDJ3; 8 bases are shared with TRDD3. CDR1 is GEAIGNYY and CDR2 is EKD in the germline V gene. V lost 0 bases to trimming and J lost 2 bases; unmatched junction nucleotides: 14. The CDR3 runs 21 residues. The CDR3 region is CACDTVGRDTRPTWDTRQMFF. In DNA, the CDR3 is TGTGCCTGTGACACCGTCGGGCGGGATACGCGACCCACCTGGGACACCCGACAGATGTTTTTC.

This clone qualifies as large (0.1 to 1%). Other DNA sequences from this sample encode an identical CDR3 as well. This chain uses TRDV2 with TRDJ1; the match to TRDD3 covers 11 bases. Germline V CDR1 and CDR2: GEAIGNYY, EKD. This CDR3 has 18 residues. V shed 2 bases and J 0 bases; nucleotides not matched to a gene: 10. The CDR3 region has the DNA TGTGCCTGTGACAGTGTACTGGGGGATAAGGGGGACACCGATAAACTCATCTTT. Translating gives CACDSVLGDKGDTDKLIF.

About this clone: The translation of this DNA and the TCRdb protein of a much larger clone differ at residue 3, probably owing to a read error; the protein shown here is translated from the DNA. The chain links TRDV2 to TRDJ1, with D possibly being TRDD2 (5 bases). This CDR3 spans 17 amino acids. Germline V gives CDR1 GEAIGNYY, CDR2 EKD. The DNA for the CDR3 is TGTGCCCGTGACACCCTCTCTTCCCTCACTTCGGGGGATAAACTCATCTTT. As protein: CARDTLSSLTSGDKLIF.

As to this clone: The protein given by TCRdb reflects a much larger clone and differs at residue 3 from this DNA's translation, likely from a read error; the protein shown is the DNA's translation. This sequence joins TRDV2 and TRDJ1; D is uncertain. The CDR3 spans 15 residues. Germline V gene sequence: CDR1 GEAIGNYY, CDR2 EKD. The CDR3 DNA follows: TGTGCCCGTGACACCCTCGGGACGGCCAACGATAAACTCATCTTT. Protein product: CARDTLGTANDKLIF.

In this sample, this clone turned up a few times. A far larger clone is just one base off, so this is likely a read error. This chain uses TRDV2 with TRDJ1; 10 nucleotides line up with TRDD3. Looked up from germline, CDR1 is GEAIGNYY and CDR2 is EKD. This CDR3 contains 19 residues. CDR3 nucleotide sequence: TGTGCCTGTGGCACCGTACTGGGGGATCCGTTCCCGTACACCGATAAACTCATCTTT. It yields the protein CACGTVLGDPFPYTDKLIF.

In its sample, this clone was seen a few times. The V and J genes are TRDV2 and TRDJ3; the match to TRDD3 covers 7 bases. CDR3 length equals 19 residues. Trimming cost V 3 bases and J 0 bases; bases outside gene matches: 10. Germline CDR1 GEAIGNYY, CDR2 EKD. The CDR3 loop is CACDSAGGYSSWDTRQMFF. For the CDR3, the DNA is TGTGCCTGTGACTCGGCTGGGGGCTATAGCTCCTGGGACACCCGACAGATGTTTTTC.

This clone was recorded a few times. This sequence is one base from a far larger clone and is likely a read error. Other DNA variants within this sample encode the same CDR3. V and J are TRDV2 and TRDJ1, with 11 bases matching TRDD3. Germline-derived CDR1 and CDR2 are GEAIGNYY and EKD. The CDR3 is 17 residues long. After removal of 0 bases from V and 0 bases from J, the junction contained 5 bases not matched to a gene. CDR3 coding DNA: TGTGCCTGTGACACCGTGGGGGATACGGGTTACACCGATAAACTCATCTTT. This codes for CACDTVGDTGYTDKLIF.

This clone is labeled as large (0.1 to 1%). The same CDR3 is also encoded by other DNA sequences in this sample. The chain is built from TRDV2 and TRDJ1, with 11 bases that match TRDD3. CDR3 length: 18 amino acids. Germline V gene data show CDR1 as GEAIGNYY and CDR2 as EKD. The junction had 11 bases not matched to a gene; V was cut back by 0 bases and J by 3 bases. The CDR3 bases are TGTGCCTGTGACACCGTAAGTGGGGGATACGCTCGTTCCGATAAACTCATCTTT. Its translation is CACDTVSGGYARSDKLIF.

This clone turned up a few times. TCRdb assigns this DNA the protein of a much larger clone, which departs from its translation at residue 4; this likely reflects a read error, and the protein shown comes from translating the DNA. This rearrangement joins TRDV2 to TRDJ1; no definite D call. The germline CDR1 and CDR2 sequences are GEAIGNYY and EKD. CDR3 length equals 18 residues. The CDR3 DNA follows: TGTGCCTGTAACACCGTAGGGGCGCCGTCTGATTTTACCGATAAACTCATCTTT. Residues: CACNTVGAPSDFTDKLIF.

As regards this clone: This likely came from a read error, as a far larger clone is one base away. This sample includes further DNA sequences coding for the same CDR3. This chain connects TRDV2 to TRDJ1, with 9 bases that match TRDD3. The CDR3 sequence is 18 residues long. Germline CDR1 is GEAIGNYY and CDR2 is EKD. The V and J ends lost 0 bases and 0 bases, in that order; junction bases with no gene match: 10. CDR3: CACDTVVTGGPYTDKLIF. The CDR3 nucleotides read TGTGCCTGTGACACCGTGGTTACTGGGGGACCGTACACCGATAAACTCATCTTT.

A remark on this clone: TCRdb's entry gives the protein of a much larger clone, which mismatches this DNA's translation at residue 4, likely from a read error; the protein reported here is translated from the DNA. The DNA of the CDR3 is TGTGCCTGTGGCACGCTGACTGGGGGATACGAGAACACCGATAAACTCATCTTT. This gives the protein CACGTLTGGYENTDKLIF. This chain joins TRDV2 and TRDJ1; 13 bases are shared with TRDD3. After removal of 5 bases from V and 0 bases from J, the junction contained 11 bases not matched to a gene. The CDR3 is 18 amino acids. CDR1 and CDR2 (germline): GEAIGNYY, EKD.

This clone has more than one count but fewer than ten. With a far larger clone one base away, a read error is the likely cause. V is TRDV2 and J is TRDJ1, with 9 positions matching TRDD3. The CDR3 consists of 20 residues. The germline V gene encodes CDR1 GEAIGNYY and CDR2 EKD. The J segment lost 4 bases and the V segment lost 0 bases, leaving 20 bases of the junction unmatched. The DNA of the CDR3 is TGTGCCTGTGACACCGTCGCTGGAACTGGGGGACACGCAGTTAACGATAAACTCATCTTT. Translation: CACDTVAGTGGHAVNDKLIF.